This T cell receptor (beta chain) was observed in a study of T cell changes during pregnancy in multiple sclerosis. Sequencing used immunoSEQ multiplex PCR; TCRdb keeps in-frame clones, though not all of them. The sample has around 39,000 clones, 88% seen once. CDR3 length equals 15 residues. With 4 bases removed from V and 5 bases from J, the gap between germline ends came to 17 bases. CDR1 and CDR2 from the germline V gene are SGHDN and FVKESK. The sequence derives from a female donor with multiple sclerosis, enrolled in a pregnancy study. This sequence joins TRBV14 and TRBJ1-1; weak D call: TRBD1 (6 bases). The sequences come from CD4+ T cells from peripheral blood mononuclear cells, collected before pregnancy. The chain's CDR3 is CASSRTAGEITEAFF. The CDR3 nucleotides are TGTGCCAGCAGCCGGACAGCGGGAGAAATAACTGAAGCTTTCTTT. The whole variable domain, filled in from reference TRBV14 and TRBJ1-1, reads EAGVTQFPSHSVIEKGQTVTLRCDPISGHDNLYWYRRVMGKEIKFLLHFVKESKQDESGMPNNRFLAERTGGTYSTLKVQPAELEDSGVYFCASSRTAGEITEAFFGQGTRLTVV.